This T cell receptor beta chain is drawn from a study of blood T cell repertoires in COVID-19. Overall study: Sites in the United States, Italy and Spain provided acute and convalescent COVID-19 samples. From T cells, B-cell-depleted T cells, or PBMCs came the material, which was cDNA or gDNA.

Germline lookup yields CDR1 MRHNA and CDR2 SNTAGT. V dropped 11 bases and J dropped 4 bases, with 12 bases sitting between them. The CDR3 contains 12 residues. Original handling: Quantification of nucleated cells was approximated via reference gene primer amplification. The table came from immunoSEQ multiplex PCR; TCRdb's copy has only in-frame clones and leaves some out. D and trimming come from the DNA, and the V and J calls and clone size come from that table. The sample carries over 400,000 clones, roughly 85% recorded once. The origin of this receptor is a human donor in a cohort sampled during active COVID-19. Sequenced material: peripheral blood. The chain recombines TRBV6-4 with TRBJ1-5; unclear D gene. Here the CDR3 DNA reads TGTGCCGAGATGGGCCGAAATCAGCCCCAGCATTTT. Amino acids: CAEMGRNQPQHF.